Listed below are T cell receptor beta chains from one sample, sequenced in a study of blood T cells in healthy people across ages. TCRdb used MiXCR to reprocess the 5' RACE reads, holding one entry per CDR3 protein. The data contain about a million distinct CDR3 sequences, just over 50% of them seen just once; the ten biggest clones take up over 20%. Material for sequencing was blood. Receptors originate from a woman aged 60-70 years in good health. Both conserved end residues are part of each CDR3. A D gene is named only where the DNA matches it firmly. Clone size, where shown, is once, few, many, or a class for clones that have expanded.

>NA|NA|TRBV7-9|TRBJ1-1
CASSLSSVSEAFF
TGTGCCAGCAGCTTATCTTCGGTGTCTGAAGCTTTCTTT
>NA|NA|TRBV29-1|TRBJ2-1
CSVAAQTYNEQFF
TGCAGCGTTGCAGCGCAAACCTACAATGAGCAGTTCTTC
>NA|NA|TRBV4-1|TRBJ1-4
CASTQPPWEKLFF
TGCGCCAGCACCCAACCACCGTGGGAAAAACTGTTTTTT
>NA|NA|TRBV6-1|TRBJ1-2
CASSDPGGPLGYGYTF
TGTGCCAGCAGTGACCCGGGAGGGCCTCTGGGCTATGGCTACACCTTC
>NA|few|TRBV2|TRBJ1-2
CASSLSDRDTLNYGYTF
TGTGCCAGCAGTTTGAGCGACCGGGACACCCTCAACTATGGCTACACCTTC
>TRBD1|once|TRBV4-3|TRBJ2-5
CASSQVDRGSETQYF
TGCGCCAGCAGCCAAGTAGACAGGGGATCGGAGACCCAGTACTTC
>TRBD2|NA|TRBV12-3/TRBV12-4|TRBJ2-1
CASSFWGTSGYNEQFF
TGTGCCAGCAGTTTTTGGGGGACTAGCGGATACAATGAGCAGTTCTTC
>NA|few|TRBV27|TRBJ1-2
CASSFTGVDISYGYTF
TGTGCCAGCAGTTTTACCGGGGTCGACATTAGCTATGGCTACACCTTC
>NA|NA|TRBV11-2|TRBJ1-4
CASSLGLVGKLFF
TGTGCCAGCAGCTTGGGGTTGGTGGGAAAACTGTTTTTT
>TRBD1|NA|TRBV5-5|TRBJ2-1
CASSLGTGLRNPFF
TGTGCCAGCAGCTTGGGGACAGGGCTCAGGAATCCGTTCTTC
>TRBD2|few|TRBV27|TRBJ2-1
CASSLGVTGGLYNEQFF
TGTGCCAGCAGTTTAGGTGTGACGGGAGGACTCTACAATGAGCAGTTCTTC
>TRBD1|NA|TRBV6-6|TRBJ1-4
CASIPGTENEKLFF
TGTGCCAGCATTCCCGGGACAGAGAACGAAAAACTGTTTTTT
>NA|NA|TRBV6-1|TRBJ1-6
CASSDRSSYNSPLHF
TGTGCCAGCAGTGACCGTAGCTCCTATAATTCACCCCTCCACTTT
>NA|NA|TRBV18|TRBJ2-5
CASSPPSTEETQYF
TGTGCCAGCTCACCTCCCTCGACAGAAGAGACCCAGTACTTC
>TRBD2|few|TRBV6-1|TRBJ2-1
CASTRLAGYNEQFF
TGTGCCAGCACCCGACTAGCGGGATACAATGAGCAGTTCTTC
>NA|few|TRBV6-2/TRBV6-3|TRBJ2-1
CASSHHNEQFF
TGTGCCAGCAGCCATCACAATGAGCAGTTCTTC
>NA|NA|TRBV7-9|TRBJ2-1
CASSLYGASISSYNEQFF
TGTGCCAGCAGCTTATACGGGGCTTCTATAAGCTCCTACAATGAGCAGTTCTTC
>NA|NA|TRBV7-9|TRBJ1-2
CASSLAGGQGYTF
TGTGCCAGCAGCTTAGCGGGTGGGCAAGGCTACACCTTC
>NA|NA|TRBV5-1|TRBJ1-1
CASSLSEATEAFF
TGCGCCAGCAGCTTGTCGGAGGCCACTGAAGCTTTCTTT
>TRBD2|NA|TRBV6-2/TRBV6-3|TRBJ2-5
CASSRPGLDYGQYF
TGTGCCAGCAGTCGACCGGGACTAGACTACGGGCAGTACTTC
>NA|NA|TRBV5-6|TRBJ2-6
CASSFDSTGMGANVLTF
TGTGCCAGCAGCTTTGACAGCACTGGTATGGGGGCCAACGTCCTGACTTTC
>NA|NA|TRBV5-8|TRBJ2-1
CASSFRGTHNEQFF
TGTGCCAGCAGCTTTCGCGGGACCCACAATGAGCAGTTCTTC